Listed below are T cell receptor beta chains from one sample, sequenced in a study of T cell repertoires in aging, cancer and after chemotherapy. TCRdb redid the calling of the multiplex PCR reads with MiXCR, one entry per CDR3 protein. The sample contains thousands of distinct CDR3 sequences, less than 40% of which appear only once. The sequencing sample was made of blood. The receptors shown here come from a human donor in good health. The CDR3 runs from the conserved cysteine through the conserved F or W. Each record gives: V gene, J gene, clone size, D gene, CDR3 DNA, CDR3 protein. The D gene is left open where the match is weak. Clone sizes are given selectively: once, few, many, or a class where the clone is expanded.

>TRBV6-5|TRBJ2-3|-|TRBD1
TGTGCCAGCAGACCCCGGACAGGGCGGTCGAGCACAGATACGCAGTATTTT
CASRPRTGRSSTDTQYF
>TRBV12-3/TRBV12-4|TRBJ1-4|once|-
TGTGCCAGCAGTATTAGGCCTCGGGAAAAACTGTTTTTT
CASSIRPREKLFF
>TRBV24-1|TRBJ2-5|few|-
TGTGCCACCGGCATCCGGACGGGAACCCAAGAGACCCAGTACTTC
CATGIRTGTQETQYF
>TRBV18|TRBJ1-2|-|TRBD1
TGTGCCAGCTCACTAAACGAACAGGGGTCTGGCTACACCTTC
CASSLNEQGSGYTF
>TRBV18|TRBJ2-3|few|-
TGTGCCAGCTCACCCCAGCGGGCAGATACGCAGTATTTT
CASSPQRADTQYF
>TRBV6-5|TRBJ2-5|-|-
TGTGCCAGCACCACACCCGATAACGAGGCGCCCACGGCCCAGTACTTC
CASTTPDNEAPTAQYF
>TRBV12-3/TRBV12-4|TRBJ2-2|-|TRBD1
TGTGCTAGTGGTTGGCAACAGGGGGCCACCGGGGAGCTGTTTTTT
CASGWQQGATGELFF
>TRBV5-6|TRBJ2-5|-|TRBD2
TGTGCCAGCAGCCAAGACACTAGCGGGGGGGCCCGGGAGACCCAGTACTTC
CASSQDTSGGARETQYF
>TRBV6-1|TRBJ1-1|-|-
TGTGCCAGCAGTGAAGTATTAGCGGTTGTCGTGAACACTGAAGCTTTCTTT
CASSEVLAVVVNTEAFF
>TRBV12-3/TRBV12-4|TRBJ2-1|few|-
TGTGCCAGCAGTTTTGCGGCGGGGCTTGAGCAGTTCTTC
CASSFAAGLEQFF
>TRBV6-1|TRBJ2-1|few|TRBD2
TGTGCCAGCAGTGAAGAGGATAGCGGGGGGCGTGAGCAGTTCTTC
CASSEEDSGGREQFF
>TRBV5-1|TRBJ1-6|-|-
TGCGCCAGCAGCTTCCGCTCCTATAATTCACCCCTCCACTTT
CASSFRSYNSPLHF
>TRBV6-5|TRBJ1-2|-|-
TGTGCCAGCAGGGACGGGACGGTCTATGGCTACACCTTC
CASRDGTVYGYTF
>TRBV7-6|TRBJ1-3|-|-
TGTGCCAGCAGCTTGGCGGACTCTGGAAACACCATATATTTT
CASSLADSGNTIYF
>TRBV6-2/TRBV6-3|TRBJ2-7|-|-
TGTGCCAGCAGTGAAACGGCCAGGGGTAACTTATACGAGCAGTACTTC
CASSETARGNLYEQYF
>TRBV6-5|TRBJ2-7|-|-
TGTGCCAGCAGGCCGGTAGCTTGGGCTAGCGTCTCCTACGAGCAGTACTTC
CASRPVAWASVSYEQYF
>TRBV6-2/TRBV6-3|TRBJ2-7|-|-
TGTGCCAGCAATACGGGACGGTTCTCCTACGAGCAGTACTTC
CASNTGRFSYEQYF
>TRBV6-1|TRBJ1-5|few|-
TGTGCCAGCAGTGTGGTACCTCGGCAATTTCAGCCCCAGCATTTT
CASSVVPRQFQPQHF
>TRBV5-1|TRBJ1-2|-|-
TGCGCCAGCAGCTTACAGGTTGGCGGCTACACCTTC
CASSLQVGGYTF
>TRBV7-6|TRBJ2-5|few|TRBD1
TGTGCCAGCAGCTTAGAGGGGGCGGTGGGTGAGACCCAGTACTTC
CASSLEGAVGETQYF
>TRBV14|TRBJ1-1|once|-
TGTGCCAGCAGCCAAGATTCGAGGATAATATTAGGCCTCATCATGTCGGAAGCTTTCTTT
CASSQDSRIILGLIMSEAFF
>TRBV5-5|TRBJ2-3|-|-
TGTGCCAGCAGCTTTGGCGGGAACACAGATACGCAGTATTTT
CASSFGGNTDTQYF
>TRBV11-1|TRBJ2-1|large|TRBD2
TGTGCCAGCAGCATTGGACTAGCGGGGGAGCAGTTCTTC
CASSIGLAGEQFF
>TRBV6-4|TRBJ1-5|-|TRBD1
TGTGCCAACAAAAAGGACAGGGCCCTATATAGCAATCAGCCCCAGCATTTT
CANKKDRALYSNQPQHF
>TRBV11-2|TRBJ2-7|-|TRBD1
TGTGCCAGCAGCTCCGGACAGGCGAGCAACGAGCAGTACTTC
CASSSGQASNEQYF
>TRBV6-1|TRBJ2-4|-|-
TGTGCCGGGGGATTAGGTACCAAAAACATTCAGTACTTC
CAGGLGTKNIQYF
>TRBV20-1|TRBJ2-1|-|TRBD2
TGCAGTGCTACTGGGACTACCCCCAGGGCTGAGCAGTTCTTC
CSATGTTPRAEQFF
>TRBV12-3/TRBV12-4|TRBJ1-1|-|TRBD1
TGTGCCAGCAGTTTTATCGTCAGGGACAGGGAAATTTGGAACACTGAAGCTTTCTTT
CASSFIVRDREIWNTEAFF
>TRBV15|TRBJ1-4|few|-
TGTGCCACCAGCAGAGAGAGAGGGCAGGGGGAAAAACTGTTTTTT
CATSRERGQGEKLFF
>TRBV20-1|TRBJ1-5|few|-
TGCAGTGCAGCGACAGGCCCCTATGTGCCCCAGCATTTT
CSAATGPYVPQHF
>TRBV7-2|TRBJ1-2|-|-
TGTGCCAGCAGCTTAGAGACCTCCAGTTATGGCTACACCTTC
CASSLETSSYGYTF
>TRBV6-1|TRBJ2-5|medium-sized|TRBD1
TGTGCCAGGGGACAGGGGGCGATGGAGACCCAGTACTTC
CARGQGAMETQYF
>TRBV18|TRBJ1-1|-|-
TGTGCCAGCTCACCACTAAGGCAGGGGATGAACACTGAAGCTTTCTTT
CASSPLRQGMNTEAFF
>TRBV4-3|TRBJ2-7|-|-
TGTGCCAGCAGCCAAGCCAGGGGAGGCGAGCAGTACTTC
CASSQARGGEQYF
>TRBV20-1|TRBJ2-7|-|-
TGCAGTGCTGGCCTAGGGGGGAGGCAGTACTTC
CSAGLGGRQYF
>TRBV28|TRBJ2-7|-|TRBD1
TGTGCCAGCATCAGAACTGGACAGGGTAGCTACGAGCAGTACTTC
CASIRTGQGSYEQYF
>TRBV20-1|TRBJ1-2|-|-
TGCAGTGCTAGACGACAGGCTATGGGCGGCTACACCTTC
CSARRQAMGGYTF
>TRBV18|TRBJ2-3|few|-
TGTGCCAGCTCACCACCCGTTAGCACAGATACGCAGTATTTT
CASSPPVSTDTQYF
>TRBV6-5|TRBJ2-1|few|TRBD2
TGTGCCAGCAGTAGAAGCGGGGGGGCCACCAATGAGCAGTTCTTC
CASSRSGGATNEQFF